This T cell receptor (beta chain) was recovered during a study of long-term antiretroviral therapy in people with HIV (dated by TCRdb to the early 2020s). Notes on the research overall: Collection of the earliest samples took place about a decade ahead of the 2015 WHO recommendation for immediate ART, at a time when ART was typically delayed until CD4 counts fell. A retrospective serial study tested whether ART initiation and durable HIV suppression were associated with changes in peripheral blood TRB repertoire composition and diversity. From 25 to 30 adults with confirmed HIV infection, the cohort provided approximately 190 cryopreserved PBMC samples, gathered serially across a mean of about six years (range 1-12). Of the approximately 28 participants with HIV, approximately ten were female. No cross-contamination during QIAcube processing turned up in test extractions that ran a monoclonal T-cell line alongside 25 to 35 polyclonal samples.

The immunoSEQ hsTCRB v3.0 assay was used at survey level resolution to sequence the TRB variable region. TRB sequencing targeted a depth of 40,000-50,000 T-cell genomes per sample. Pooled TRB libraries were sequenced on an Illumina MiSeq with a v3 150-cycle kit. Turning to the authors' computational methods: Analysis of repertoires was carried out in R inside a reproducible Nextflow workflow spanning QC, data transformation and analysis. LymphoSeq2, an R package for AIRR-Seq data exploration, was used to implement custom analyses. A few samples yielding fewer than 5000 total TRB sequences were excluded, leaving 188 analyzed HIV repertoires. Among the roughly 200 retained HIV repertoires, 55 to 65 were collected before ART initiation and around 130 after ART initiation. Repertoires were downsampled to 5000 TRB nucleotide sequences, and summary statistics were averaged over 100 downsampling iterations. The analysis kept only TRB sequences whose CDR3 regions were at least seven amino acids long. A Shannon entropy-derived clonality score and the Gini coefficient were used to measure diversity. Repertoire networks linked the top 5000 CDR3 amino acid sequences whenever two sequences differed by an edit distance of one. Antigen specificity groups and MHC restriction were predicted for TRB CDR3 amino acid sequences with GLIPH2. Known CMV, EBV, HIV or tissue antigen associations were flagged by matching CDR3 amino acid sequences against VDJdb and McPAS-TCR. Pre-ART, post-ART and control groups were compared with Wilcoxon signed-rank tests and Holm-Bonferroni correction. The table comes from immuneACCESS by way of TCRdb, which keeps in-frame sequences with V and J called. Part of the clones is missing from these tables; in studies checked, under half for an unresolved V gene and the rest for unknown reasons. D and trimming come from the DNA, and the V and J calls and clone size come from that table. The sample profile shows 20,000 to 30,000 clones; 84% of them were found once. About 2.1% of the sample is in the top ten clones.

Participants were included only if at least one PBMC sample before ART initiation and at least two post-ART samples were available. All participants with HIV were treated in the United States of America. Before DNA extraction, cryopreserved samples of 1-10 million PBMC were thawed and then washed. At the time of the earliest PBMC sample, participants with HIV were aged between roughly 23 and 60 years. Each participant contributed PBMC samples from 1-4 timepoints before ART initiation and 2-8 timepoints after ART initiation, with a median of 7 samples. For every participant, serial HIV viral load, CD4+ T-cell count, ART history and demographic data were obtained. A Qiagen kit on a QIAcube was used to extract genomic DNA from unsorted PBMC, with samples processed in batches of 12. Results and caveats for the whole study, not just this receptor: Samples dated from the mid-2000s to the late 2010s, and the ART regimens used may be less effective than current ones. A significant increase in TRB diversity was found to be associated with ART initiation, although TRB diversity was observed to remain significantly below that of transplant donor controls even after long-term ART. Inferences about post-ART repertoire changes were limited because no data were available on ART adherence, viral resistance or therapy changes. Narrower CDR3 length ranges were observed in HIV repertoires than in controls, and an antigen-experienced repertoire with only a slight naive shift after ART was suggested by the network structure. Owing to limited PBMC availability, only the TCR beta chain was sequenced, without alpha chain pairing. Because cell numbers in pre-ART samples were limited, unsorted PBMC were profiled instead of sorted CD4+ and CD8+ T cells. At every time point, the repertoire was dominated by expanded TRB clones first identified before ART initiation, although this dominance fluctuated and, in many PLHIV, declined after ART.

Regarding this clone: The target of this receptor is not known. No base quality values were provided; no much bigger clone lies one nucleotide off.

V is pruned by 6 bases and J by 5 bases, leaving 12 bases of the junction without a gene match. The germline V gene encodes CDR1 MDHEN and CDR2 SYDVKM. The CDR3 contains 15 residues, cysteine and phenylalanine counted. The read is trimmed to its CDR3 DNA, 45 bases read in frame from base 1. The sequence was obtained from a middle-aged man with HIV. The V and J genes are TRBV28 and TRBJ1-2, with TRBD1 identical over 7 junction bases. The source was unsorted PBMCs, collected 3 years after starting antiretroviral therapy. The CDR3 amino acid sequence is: CASSPDRARGYGYTF. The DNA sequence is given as TGTGCCAGCAGCCCTGACAGGGCCCGGGGATATGGCTACACCTTC.